A single T cell receptor beta chain is shown here with its context. This CDR3 has 15 amino acids. CDR1 MDHEN and CDR2 SYDVKM come from the germline V gene. Unmatched junction bases numbered 13, after V lost 5 bases and J lost 7 bases. These data belong to a study of blood T cell repertoires in COVID-19. Overall study: The origin of the acute and convalescent COVID-19 samples was the United States, Italy and Spain.

Original data processing: Amplified reference gene primers provided the basis for estimating nucleated cell counts. TCRdb keeps only in-frame clones here, not all; method: immunoSEQ multiplex PCR. Clonal size and the V and J genes are those of that table, whereas D and trimming came from the DNA. The sample lists roughly 330,000 clones; 87% were seen once. The sequenced material came from peripheral blood. The sequence came from a man aged 30-40 years with COVID-19, enrolled during active disease. The chain employs TRBV28 and TRBJ1-2, with 7 nucleotides matching TRBD1. The CDR3 loop reads CASSPQTGYYPGYTF. The DNA for the CDR3 is TGTGCCAGCAGTCCCCAGACAGGGTATTATCCTGGCTACACCTTC.